These T cell receptor beta chains were read from a single sample in a study of T cell changes during pregnancy in multiple sclerosis. The assay was immunoSEQ multiplex PCR, and TCRdb's table has in-frame clones only and misses some. The sample has around 130,000 clones, roughly 95% seen once. The material sequenced was peripheral blood, taken after pregnancy. The receptors come from a female donor with multiple sclerosis, enrolled in a pregnancy study. Both conserved end residues are part of each CDR3. A D gene is named only where the DNA matches it firmly. The size of a clone is reported for some rows only, either as once, few or many, or as a class for expanded clones.

v_gene	j_gene	d_gene	abundance	CDR3nt	CDR3aa
TRBV29-1	TRBJ2-2	.	few	TGCAGCGTCTCTGGGGGCGGCAGGCCGAACACCGGGGAGCTGTTTTTT	CSVSGGGRPNTGELFF
TRBV30	TRBJ2-7	.	.	TGTGCCTGGACTACGAGCTCCTACGAGCAGTACTTC	CAWTTSSYEQYF
TRBV28	TRBJ1-1	TRBD1	.	TGTGCCACGCGGAGGGGGCGATTAGGGAACACTGAAGCTTTCTTT	CATRRGRLGNTEAFF
TRBV28	TRBJ2-7	.	once	TGTGCCAGCAGTTTCCCCGAAGTCCCCAGACAGTACTTC	CASSFPEVPRQYF
TRBV2	TRBJ2-1	TRBD2	.	TGTGCCAGCAGTGATCTAGCGGCTCCCTACAATGAGCAGTTCTTC	CASSDLAAPYNEQFF
TRBV5-6	TRBJ2-7	TRBD1	.	TGTGCCAGCAGCTGGGACAGGGAATCTTCCTACGAGCAGTACTTC	CASSWDRESSYEQYF
TRBV5-1	TRBJ2-5	.	.	TGCGCCAGCAGCCTACGACAGACCCAAGAGACCCAGTACTTC	CASSLRQTQETQYF
TRBV6-5	TRBJ1-1	.	.	TGTGCCAGCAGTGCCCGGTCTCTCACTGAAGCTTTCTTT	CASSARSLTEAFF
TRBV25-1	TRBJ2-5	.	.	TGTGCCAGCAGTGGCAAGGGGGAGACCCAGTACTTC	CASSGKGETQYF
TRBV2	TRBJ2-2	TRBD2	.	TGTGCCAGCAGGGAAGCGGGAGGGCCGACCGGGGAGCTGTTTTTT	CASREAGGPTGELFF
TRBV29-1	TRBJ2-6	TRBD2	.	TGCAGCGTTGTTTCCAGGGTGGGGGGGAACGTCCTGACTTTC	CSVVSRVGGNVLTF
TRBV29-1	TRBJ1-2	TRBD1	.	TGCAGCGTCACAAAACAGGGGGAGATCTATGGCTACACCTTC	CSVTKQGEIYGYTF
TRBV11-2	TRBJ2-2	.	.	TGTGCCAGCAGCACCTTAGCGGAGCTGAACACCGGGGAGCTGTTTTTT	CASSTLAELNTGELFF
TRBV14	TRBJ2-7	.	.	TGTGCCAGCAGCCAACATTACGAGCAGTACTTC	CASSQHYEQYF
TRBV27	TRBJ2-7	TRBD2	.	TGTGCCAGCAGTTCGTGGACTAGTAGCTACGAGCAGTACTTC	CASSSWTSSYEQYF
TRBV7-2	TRBJ2-3	TRBD2	.	TGTGCCAGCAGCTTAGAACTAGCGGCTCGGGATACGCAGTATTTT	CASSLELAARDTQYF
TRBV6-1	TRBJ1-2	TRBD1	.	TGTGCCAGCAGTGAAGCAGGGGGCGCCTCGGGCTACACCTTC	CASSEAGGASGYTF
TRBV20-1	TRBJ1-1	.	.	TGCAGTGCGGCAGAGAACACTGAAGCTTTCTTT	CSAAENTEAFF
TRBV27	TRBJ1-1	.	.	TGTGCCAGCGGTTTCTCGGGGAGTACTGAAGCTTTCTTT	CASGFSGSTEAFF
TRBV6-1	TRBJ1-5	TRBD1	.	TGTGCCAGCAGTGACAGGACAGGGATGAATCAGCCCCAGCATTTT	CASSDRTGMNQPQHF
TRBV6-5	TRBJ2-7	.	.	TGTGCCAGCAGCTTGAACCCCGGGAAGAACTACGAGCAGTACTTC	CASSLNPGKNYEQYF
TRBV19	TRBJ2-1	.	.	TGTGCCAGTAGCACCACTAGGGACAATGAGCAGTTCTTC	CASSTTRDNEQFF
TRBV19	TRBJ2-7	TRBD2	once	TGTGCCAGTAGTATTGTAGCGGGAGAAGGTTACGAGCAGTACTTC	CASSIVAGEGYEQYF
TRBV5-1	TRBJ2-7	TRBD1	.	TGCGCCAGCAGCCCGGGACAGGGGGCGAACGAGCAGTACTTC	CASSPGQGANEQYF
TRBV19	TRBJ1-1	.	.	TGTGCCAGTAGTATAGTAGGACAATGGATCTTT	CASSIVGQWIF